These T cell receptor beta chains were read from a single sample in a study of CD8+ T cells in alopecia areata. Assay: immunoSEQ multiplex PCR; the TCRdb copy retains only in-frame clones and omits some. Of 220,000 or so clones listed, around 62% are singletons. This specimen was CD4+ T cells sorted from blood, taken at week 0. The origin of the receptors is a human donor with alopecia areata. The CDR3 runs from the conserved cysteine through the conserved F or W. The order of the fields is J gene, clone size, D gene, V gene, CDR3 protein, CDR3 DNA. The D gene is left open where the match is weak. Part of the rows lack a size; the others show once, few, many or a class for expanded clones.

TRBJ2-5	.	TRBD2	TRBV7-9	CASSLTSGNQETQYF	TGTGCCAGCAGCTTAACTAGCGGGAACCAAGAGACCCAGTACTTC
TRBJ2-7	few	TRBD2	TRBV5-1	CASNKGGLAYEQYF	TGCGCCAGCAACAAAGGAGGACTAGCCTACGAGCAGTACTTC
TRBJ2-5	.	.	TRBV19	CASSGAGLETQYF	TGTGCCAGTAGTGGGGCAGGGCTGGAGACCCAGTACTTC
TRBJ2-1	medium-sized	.	TRBV11-2	CASSPDLANLFF	TGTGCCAGCAGCCCAGACCTAGCGAATCTATTCTTC
TRBJ2-7	.	.	TRBV9	CASSVRGESSYEQYF	TGTGCCAGCAGTGTTAGGGGAGAGTCGTCCTACGAGCAGTACTTC
TRBJ1-1	.	.	TRBV7-9	CASSFEGQATEAFF	TGTGCCAGCAGCTTCGAGGGGCAGGCCACTGAAGCTTTCTTT
TRBJ1-2	.	.	TRBV27	CASSRQAGLHGYTF	TGTGCCAGCAGCCGACAGGCCGGACTACATGGCTACACCTTC
TRBJ2-7	.	.	TRBV7-9	CASSLVGPYEQYF	TGTGCCAGCAGCTTAGTCGGCCCCTACGAGCAGTACTTC
TRBJ1-2	once	.	TRBV18	CASSPSRTPPYGYTF	TGTGCCAGCTCACCAAGTCGGACACCACCCTATGGCTACACCTTC
TRBJ2-2	few	.	TRBV5-1	CASSPGQKTNTGELFF	TGCGCCAGCAGCCCCGGACAGAAAACGAACACCGGGGAGCTGTTTTTT
TRBJ2-3	few	.	TRBV5-6	CASSRSIDTQYF	TGTGCCAGCAGCCGATCGATAGATACGCAGTATTTT
TRBJ2-5	.	.	TRBV30	CAWGHDNQETQYF	TGTGCCTGGGGACACGACAACCAAGAGACCCAGTACTTC